This TCR beta chain was recovered during a study of somatic mutations in cytotoxic T cells in rheumatoid arthritis. Whole-study results and caveats: Per patient, the largest CD8+ clone was found to exceed 20% of CD8+ cells in 8 of 65 cases.

Germline V gene lookup returns CDR1 SGHAT and CDR2 FQNNGV. V was pared by 5 bases and J by 3 bases, with 11 bases between. The CDR3 is 13 amino acids. Authors' processing steps: Patient CD8+ clones larger than 1% rarely matched published virus-specific TCRB sequences. Sequencing used immunoSEQ multiplex PCR; TCRdb keeps in-frame clones, though not all of them. That table supplies the V and J calls and clone size; D and trimming were determined from the DNA. The sample records tens of thousands of clones, 75% to 90% being singletons. Concerning this clone: Its antigen is undetermined.

The chain is built from TRBV11-2 and TRBJ2-7; D call uncertain. Sequencing was carried out using CD8+ T cells sorted from blood. The TCR originated in an adult with rheumatoid arthritis. The CDR3 DNA reads as TGTGCCAGCAGCCCGGACGCATACTACGAGCAGTACTTC. This translates into CASSPDAYYEQYF.